This T cell receptor beta chain stems from a study of vaccination effects on CD4 cells after COVID-19. Study summary: Participants got two doses of BNT162b2 or mRNA-1273 vaccine. Whole-study findings and limits: Marked contraction was observed in infection-induced and vaccine-induced clones late after vaccination.

CDR1 is LNHNV, CDR2 YYDKDF, per germline (reference sequence). The CDR3 consists of 17 residues. The J segment lost 7 bases and the V segment lost 1 base, leaving 12 bases of the junction unmatched. Concerning this clone: Its antigen is as yet unknown.

Expansion with viral peptide pools was applied to antigen-specific CD4+ T cells by the ViraFEST assay prior to sequencing. Following an approximately ten-day culture, CD4+ T cells were purified. The study found no prior SARS-CoV-2 infection in the vaccine recipients, who tested negative for nucleocapsid antibodies. In culture with 10 IU/ml IL-2 and roughly 10 ug/ml peptides, PBMC were grown at fewer than 2.5 million per well. Researchers swapped half the medium for IL-2 medium on both days 3 and 7. Sequencing was performed with immunoSEQ multiplex PCR; in TCRdb, only in-frame clones are kept and a portion is missing. The profile shows some 70,000 clones, over 70% of them singletons.

The TCR was taken from a human donor who received a COVID-19 vaccine. This chain uses TRBV15 with TRBJ2-2; 7 bases fit TRBD1. Specimen: CD4+ T cells from PBMCs cultured with SARS-CoV-2 spike peptides, collected before COVID-19 vaccination. DNA of the CDR3: TGTGCCACCAGCAGAGTCAAGGGGGCGACAGGACTCGGGGAGCTGTTTTTT. It yields the protein CATSRVKGATGLGELFF.